Below are 23 T cell receptor beta chains sequenced from a single sample in a study of shared clonotypes between healthy human individuals. Method: immunoSEQ multiplex PCR; TCRdb's copy keeps in-frame clones and lacks some. The data contain fewer than 400,000 clones, roughly 70% of them singletons. Material: memory CD4+ T cells sorted from blood. The subset denotes: CD45RA-negative fraction. These receptors were collected from a man aged 30 to 45 in good health.

The V gene is TRBV19, the J gene TRBJ2-1; no firm D call. This CDR3 is built from 17 residues. V lost 1 base and J 0 bases, leaving 13 bases between the germline ends. Germline V lookup: CDR1 LNHDA, CDR2 SQIVND (reference sequence). The CDR3 DNA reads TGTGCCAGTAGTATAGGCTTGGGGTTCAGCTCCTACAATGAGCAGTTCTTC. Its protein is CASSIGLGFSSYNEQFF.

The chain recombines TRBV6-5 with TRBJ1-2; D is ambiguous. Looked up from germline, CDR1 is MNHEY and CDR2 is SVGAGI. This CDR3 contains 14 residues. The germline V and J ends were trimmed by 0 bases and 5 bases, with 10 bases remaining between them. In DNA, the CDR3 is TGTGCCAGCAGTTACTCGAGCCAATCTTATGGCTACACCTTC. It yields the protein CASSYSSQSYGYTF.

The chain has TRBV5-5 and TRBJ2-7; TRBD2 matches at 14 bases. V lost 0 bases, J lost 1 base, and 9 bases stayed unmatched. This CDR3 is built from 19 residues. CDR1 and CDR2 (germline): SGHKS, YYEKEE (reference sequence). Here the CDR3 DNA reads TGTGCCAGCAGCTTGGGGTTCCCGGGACTAGCGGGAGTTTCCTACGAGCAGTACTTC. Translation: CASSLGFPGLAGVSYEQYF.

The rearrangement joins TRBV5-1 to TRBJ2-5; D is unresolved. The CDR3 is 14 residues long. The V end lost 0 bases, the J end lost 1 base, and 7 bases lay between the germline ends. The germline V gene encodes CDR1 SGHRS and CDR2 YFSETQ. CDR3 sequence: CASSLVASQETQYF. DNA of the CDR3: TGCGCCAGCAGCTTGGTGGCTTCCCAAGAGACCCAGTACTTC.

This clone has more than one count but fewer than ten. The chain recombines TRBV27 with TRBJ2-3; 14 nucleotides agree with TRBD2. In germline, CDR1 is MNHEY, CDR2 SMNVEV (reference sequence). Unmatched junction bases numbered 17, after V lost 7 bases and J lost 5 bases. The CDR3 is made up of 19 amino acids. The CDR3 DNA is TGTGCCAGCATCGGACTAGCGGGAGGAGGGAGGCCGGGGGGAGATACGCAGTATTTT. Its translation: CASIGLAGGGRPGGDTQYF.

This chain joins TRBV5-1 and TRBJ1-1, with D possibly being TRBD1 (6 bases). CDR1 and CDR2 from the germline V gene are SGHRS and YFSETQ. V was shortened by 3 bases and J by 7 bases, with 16 bases between the two germline ends. This CDR3 has 14 residues. CDR3 DNA sequence: TGCGCCAGCAGCTCCACCAGGGGTAATTTTGAAGCTTTCTTT. Amino acid sequence: CASSSTRGNFEAFF.

The J gene is TRBJ2-6, the V gene TRBV19; the match to TRBD1 covers 8 bases. The CDR3 has 17 residues. V lost 6 bases and J lost 2; bases outside the gene matches: 9. Germline V CDR1 and CDR2: LNHDA, SQIVND (reference sequence). For the CDR3, the DNA is TGTGCCAGTAGGCCCGACAGGGGCTTTCCTGGGGCCAACGTCCTGACTTTC. Amino acid sequence: CASRPDRGFPGANVLTF.

The chain joins TRBV4-1 to TRBJ2-2; tentatively, D is TRBD1 or TRBD2 (5 bases each). The germline CDR1 and CDR2 sequences are MGHRA and YSYEKL. This CDR3 contains 16 residues. V lost 0 bases and J 5 bases, leaving 13 bases between the germline ends. CDR3 nucleotide sequence: TGCGCCAGCAGCCAAGATCATGGGGGAAGAACCGGGGAGCTGTTTTTT. It codes for CASSQDHGGRTGELFF.

The V call is TRBV7-8, the J call TRBJ2-1, with D possibly matching TRBD2 (6 bases). Germline V gene sequence: CDR1 SGHVS, CDR2 FQNEAQ. This CDR3 contains 18 residues. Trimming shortened V by 0 bases and J by 7 bases, and 22 bases separated the two germline ends. The CDR3 loop is CASSLAHSPGGSWNEQFF. The CDR3 DNA reads TGTGCCAGCAGCTTAGCGCACTCCCCCGGGGGATCGTGGAATGAGCAGTTCTTC.

This clone has more than one count but fewer than ten. The rearrangement uses TRBV30 and TRBJ2-3; 8 bases are a match to TRBD2. The CDR3 is made up of 14 amino acids. Trimming took 0 bases from V and 1 from J; bases not matched to a gene: 0. The germline V gene encodes CDR1 GTSNPN and CDR2 SVGIG (reference sequence). In DNA, the CDR3 is TGTGCCTGGAGTGTACTAGCGGGCACAGATACGCAGTATTTT. This codes for CAWSVLAGTDTQYF.

This clone has just a few counts. This rearrangement joins TRBV27 to TRBJ2-2; 10 bases are a match to TRBD1. Looked up from germline, CDR1 is MNHEY and CDR2 is SMNVEV (reference sequence). This CDR3 comprises 18 residues. V shed 1 base and J 6 bases; nucleotides not matched to a gene: 11. CDR3: CASSLLKSRDRGPGELFF. The CDR3 DNA reads TGTGCCAGCAGTTTATTAAAAAGCCGGGACAGGGGTCCCGGGGAGCTGTTTTTT.

This chain connects TRBV11-3 to TRBJ2-7; D is undetermined. This CDR3 comprises 13 residues. V lost 0 bases to trimming and J lost 3 bases, with 6 bases between them. The germline V gene encodes CDR1 SGHNT and CDR2 YENEEA. The chain's CDR3 is CASSLEAHYEQYF. The CDR3 DNA reads as TGTGCCAGCAGCTTAGAAGCACACTACGAGCAGTACTTC.

The rearrangement links TRBV18 to TRBJ1-2, with D unclear. In germline, CDR1 is KGHSH, CDR2 LQKENI. Trimming took off 2 bases at V and 3 bases at J, with 10 bases between the two ends. This CDR3 comprises 14 residues. CDR3 protein: CASSPSGSYYGYTF. The DNA for the CDR3 is TGTGCCAGCTCACCAAGTGGGTCATACTATGGCTACACCTTC.

This clone showed up many times. J is TRBJ2-5 and V is TRBV11-2, with D possibly matching TRBD1 (6 bases). Trimming cost V 6 bases and J 0 bases, with 14 bases left between them. The CDR3 has 15 residues. Germline V gene data show CDR1 as SGHAT and CDR2 as FQNNGV. The CDR3 DNA reads as TGTGCCAGCAGACCAATACAGGGAAACCAAGAGACCCAGTACTTC. As protein: CASRPIQGNQETQYF. The full variable domain, completed using reference TRBV11-2 and TRBJ2-5, is EAGVAQSPRYKIIEKRQSVAFWCNPISGHATLYWYQQILGQGPKLLIQFQNNGVVDDSQLPKDRFSAERLKGVDSTLKIQPAKLEDSAVYLCASRPIQGNQETQYFGPGTRLLVL.

The V call is TRBV28, the J call TRBJ2-2; D is uncertain. This CDR3 is 15 amino acids long. V was pared by 5 bases and J by 3 bases, with 13 bases between. In germline, CDR1 is MDHEN, CDR2 SYDVKM. In DNA, the CDR3 is TGTGCCAGCAGTCCCCTCCCCTGGGACACCGGGGAGCTGTTTTTT. The encoded protein is CASSPLPWDTGELFF. The complete variable domain, with remaining parts taken from reference TRBV28 and TRBJ2-2, reads DVKVTQSSRYLVKRTGEKVFLECVQDMDHENMFWYRQDPGLGLRLIYFSYDVKMKEKGDIPEGYSVSREKKERFSLILESASTNQTSMYLCASSPLPWDTGELFFGEGSRLTVL.

This clone has only one observation. V gene TRBV19 combines with J gene TRBJ1-3; the D gene is possibly TRBD1 (5 bases). V was cut by 7 bases and J by 2 bases, with 9 bases left in between. Germline CDR1 and CDR2: LNHDA and SQIVND (reference sequence). The CDR3 has 13 amino acids. The CDR3 DNA sequence: TGTGCCAGTATTGGGGCTGCTGGAAACACCATATATTTT. Protein sequence: CASIGAAGNTIYF.

The gene calls are TRBV7-6 and TRBJ2-1, with 9 bases identical to TRBD2. The germline CDR1 and CDR2 sequences are SGHVS and FNYEAQ. This CDR3 contains 15 residues. V shed 2 bases and J 5 bases; nucleotides not matched to a gene: 4. The CDR3 sequence: CASSLQAGGHNEQFF. The CDR3 bases are TGTGCCAGCAGCTTACAAGCGGGAGGCCACAATGAGCAGTTCTTC. The full variable domain, in which reference TRBV7-6 and TRBJ2-1 provide the parts outside the CDR3, is GAGVSQSPRYKVTKRGQDVALRCDPISGHVSLYWYRQALGQGPEFLTYFNYEAQQDKSGLPNDRFSAERPEGSISTLTIQRTEQRDSAMYRCASSLQAGGHNEQFFGPGTRLTVL.

The chain uses TRBV7-3 and TRBJ1-3, with unresolved D. V was shortened by 6 bases and J by 4 bases, with 16 bases between the two germline ends. From germline, CDR1 is SGHTA and CDR2 FQGTGA. CDR3 size: 15 residues. CDR3 coding DNA: TGTGCCAGCAGTGACCAAGGAGATGGGGGAAACACCATATATTTT. Translated: CASSDQGDGGNTIYF.

This clone was observed once. This chain connects TRBV6-4 to TRBJ2-7; D is undetermined. The CDR3 length is 19 residues. Trimming took off 0 bases at V and 0 bases at J, with 21 bases between the two ends. Per germline, CDR1 MRHNA and CDR2 SNTAGT. CDR3 region: CASSDSSSVQAPRSYEQYF. The CDR3 DNA is TGTGCCAGCAGTGACTCTTCGAGCGTGCAGGCCCCCCGCTCCTACGAGCAGTACTTC.

The chain links TRBV9 to TRBJ1-1; a possible D gene is TRBD1 (6 bases). CDR1 and CDR2 (germline): SGDLS, YYNGEE. V shed 4 bases and J shed 1 base, with 17 bases lying between them. The CDR3 runs 16 residues. This CDR3 reads CASSSGMLGANTEAFF. The DNA for the CDR3 is TGTGCCAGCAGCAGCGGCATGTTGGGGGCGAACACTGAAGCTTTCTTT.

This clone was found many times. The V and J genes are TRBV30 and TRBJ1-1; D is unresolved. Trimming took off 4 bases at V and 1 base at J, with 7 bases between the two ends. Germline V lookup: CDR1 GTSNPN, CDR2 SVGIG (reference sequence). This CDR3 is built from 12 residues. As DNA, the CDR3 is TGTGCCTGGACTGGAAAGAACACTGAAGCTTTCTTT. This encodes CAWTGKNTEAFF.

The J gene is TRBJ2-5, the V gene TRBV5-4; D is uncertain. V lost 1 base and J lost 7, with 14 bases in between. CDR1 and CDR2 from the germline V gene are SGHNT and YYREEE (reference sequence). The CDR3 consists of 14 residues. The CDR3 DNA is TGTGCCAGCAGCTTGCATCAGAATCCAGGGACCCAGTACTTC. This encodes CASSLHQNPGTQYF.

The chain couples TRBV15 to TRBJ2-7, with 7 positions matching TRBD1. The CDR3 is 13 residues long. The V gene end was trimmed by 3 bases and the J gene end by 9 bases; junction bases not matched to a gene: 8. Germline values: CDR1 LNHNV, CDR2 YYDKDF (reference sequence). Written as DNA, the CDR3 is TGTGCCACCAGCAGGGATACAGGGGACGGGCAGTACTTC. This sequence encodes CATSRDTGDGQYF.